These 20 T cell receptor beta chains came from one sample sequenced in a study of T cells expressing NK-cell markers (dated by TCRdb to about 2020). The library was generated by 5' RACE. The sequencing machine was an Illumina HiSeq 2000. Reads reprocessed by TCRdb are summarized as one entry per CDR3 protein sequence, and DNA is absent. The sample's clone listing holds 440,000 or so distinct CDR3 sequences. In total, the top ten clones hold 7.3% of the sample. The specimen sequenced was blood T cells: a sorted CD56 or NKG2C T cell subset, CD4+ or CD8+ T cells, or bulk PBMC T cells (not recorded which). The receptors originated from a woman aged 18-70 years in good health.

The chain recombines TRBV20-1 with TRBJ2-3. CDR3 length equals 11 residues. The germline V gene encodes CDR1 DFQATT and CDR2 SNEGSKA (reference sequence). The CDR3 region is CSAQDSGTQYF.

V is TRBV2 and J is TRBJ2-5; TCRdb gives TRBD2 as the D gene, but with no DNA this cannot be confirmed. The CDR3 loop spans 14 amino acids. Germline V gene data show CDR1 as SNHLY and CDR2 as FYNNEI. The CDR3 protein is CASSRLAGEETQYF.

The chain joins TRBV27 to TRBJ2-3; TCRdb's D gene call, TRBD1, goes unchecked for lack of DNA. CDR3 length equals 15 residues. Per germline, CDR1 MNHEY and CDR2 SMNVEV (reference sequence). CDR3 residues: CASSLIGTGGNTQYF.

This CDR3 is CASSPTASISYEQYF. This chain links TRBV9 with TRBJ2-7; there is no DNA to check the TCRdb D call of TRBD2. CDR1 and CDR2 from the germline V gene are SGDLS and YYNGEE. There are 15 residues in the CDR3.

The chain couples TRBV12-3 or TRBV12-4 to TRBJ1-2; TCRdb's D call of TRBD1 is untestable without DNA. This CDR3 is 15 amino acids long. The CDR3 spells CASSPTTGARDGYTF.

This chain joins TRBV6-1 and TRBJ2-7; TCRdb lists TRBD1, though no DNA is available to test this call. The CDR3 runs 14 residues. CDR1 MNHNS and CDR2 SASEGT come from the germline V gene. CDR3 amino acids: CASSPPKVPYEQYF.

V gene TRBV27 combines with J gene TRBJ2-3. Germline-derived CDR1 and CDR2 are MNHEY and SMNVEV (reference sequence). The CDR3 contains 13 residues. The CDR3 sequence is CASSSAVADTQYF.

The rearrangement links TRBV4-1 to TRBJ2-1. The germline CDR1 and CDR2 sequences are MGHRA and YSYEKL. CDR3 length: 14 amino acids. The CDR3 reads CASSLQGVYNEQFF.

CDR3 amino acids: CASSSHQGGNQPQHF. The chain carries TRBV11-2 and TRBJ1-5; TCRdb reports TRBD1, a call that lacks DNA to check it against. Germline CDR1 SGHAT, CDR2 FQNNGV. This CDR3 spans 15 amino acids.

CDR3 in amino acids: CSARVPANNEQFF. The chain combines TRBV20-1 with TRBJ2-1; TCRdb's D call of TRBD1 is untestable without DNA. Germline CDR1 is DFQATT and CDR2 is SNEGSKA (reference sequence). The CDR3 consists of 13 residues.

The chain couples TRBV12-5 to TRBJ1-5. Germline CDR1 and CDR2: LGHNT and FRNRAP. The CDR3 totals 15 residues. The CDR3 reads CASGRGRSPGQPQHF.

This rearrangement joins TRBV11-2 to TRBJ1-4; TCRdb reports TRBD1, a call that lacks DNA to check it against. Germline CDR1 and CDR2: SGHAT and FQNNGV. The CDR3 contains 17 residues. CDR3 protein: CASSFPQTPRFNEKLFF.

The V call is TRBV4-3, the J call TRBJ2-2; the D call of TRBD1 rests on TCRdb alone, since no DNA is present to check it. The CDR3 covers 13 residues. Germline V gene sequence: CDR1 LGHNA, CDR2 YSLEER. Here the CDR3 reads CASSDRLAGELFF.

The chain employs TRBV9 and TRBJ2-6; TCRdb's assignment of TRBD1 cannot be checked, as there is no DNA. CDR3 length: 17 amino acids. Germline loops: CDR1 SGDLS, CDR2 YYNGEE. The CDR3 loop reads CASSVETGSSGANVLTF.

The V call is TRBV27, the J call TRBJ2-3. Germline values: CDR1 MNHEY, CDR2 SMNVEV (reference sequence). This CDR3 region has 16 residues. The CDR3 sequence is CASSLSTPSSTDTQYF.

The chain recombines TRBV7-2 with TRBJ2-3; TCRdb lists TRBD2, though no DNA is available to test this call. The CDR3 spans 16 residues. CDR1 and CDR2 (germline): SGHTA, FQGNSA. CDR3 region: CASSRNSGGSTDTQYF. The whole variable domain, remainder taken from reference TRBV7-2 and TRBJ2-3, is GAGVSQSPSNKVTEKGKDVELRCDPISGHTALYWYRQSLGQGLEFLIYFQGNSAPDKSGLPSDRFSAERTGGSVSTLTIQRTQQEDSAVYLCASSRNSGGSTDTQYFGPGTRLTVL.

V and J are TRBV5-1 and TRBJ2-5. Germline CDR1 and CDR2: SGHRS and YFSETQ. The CDR3 totals 12 residues. The CDR3 region is CASWQIQETQYF.

The gene calls are TRBV15 and TRBJ1-2; the D call of TRBD1 rests on TCRdb alone, since no DNA is present to check it. CDR3 length: 14 residues. Germline CDR1 LNHNV, CDR2 YYDKDF (reference sequence). The CDR3 sequence: CATRKDGPYYGYTF.

The V call is TRBV15, the J call TRBJ1-1; TCRdb names TRBD1, which stays unverified in the absence of DNA. CDR3 size: 16 residues. Germline-derived CDR1 and CDR2 are LNHNV and YYDKDF (reference sequence). The CDR3 sequence is CATSRAGVGVNTEAFF.

The rearrangement uses TRBV2 and TRBJ1-1; with no DNA, the TCRdb D assignment of TRBD1 cannot be verified. The germline CDR1 and CDR2 sequences are SNHLY and FYNNEI. The CDR3 sequence is 13 residues long. The CDR3 loop is CARRQTLNTEAFF.